Sequencing of this T cell receptor beta chain was carried out in a study of neoadjuvant nivolumab and ipilimumab in lung cancer. Across the study: The combination arm added day-1 ipilimumab 1 mg/kg to nivolumab 3 mg/kg on days 1, 15, 29. General study findings and limits: From pretherapy to surgery, tumor richness and clonality rose with dual therapy. Resected tumors had greater TCR richness and clonality than uninvolved lung. Blood richness before therapy tracked richness in tumors resected after neoadjuvant therapy.

CDR1 and CDR2 (germline): SQVTM, ANQGSEA. The CDR3 is 12 residues long. V was cut by 8 bases and J by 6 bases, with 17 bases left in between. This clone was seen only a few times. Its target is unknown. Measured with immunoSEQ multiplex PCR; TCRdb has only the in-frame clones, and not every one. This table has roughly 45,000 clones, approximately 90% appearing once. This TCR derives from an adult with non-small cell lung cancer. Some clones in this sample may be carry-over from other donors' samples. The J gene is TRBJ2-7, the V gene TRBV29-1; no clear D gene. The sequenced sample was blood, obtained before neoadjuvant nivolumab, alone or with ipilimumab. The CDR3, as DNA: TGCAGCCTCTGGACGGCGCGCGGCGAGCAGTACTTC. This gives the protein CSLWTARGEQYF.